Sequencing of this TCR beta chain was carried out in a study of blood T cell repertoires in COVID-19. On the study more broadly: The samples span acute and convalescent COVID-19 from the United States, Italy and Spain.

Repertoires were generated with immunoSEQ multiplex PCR, while TCRdb's copy carries only in-frame clones and drops some. The sample contains tens of thousands of clones, 88% of which appear only once. The CDR3 runs to 15 residues. The V gene's germline CDR1 is LGHNA and CDR2 YSLEER. J was trimmed by 2 bases and V by 0 bases; bases with no gene match: 4. Sequences were obtained from peripheral blood. The TCR was taken from a human donor in a cohort sampled during active COVID-19. The gene calls are TRBV4-3 and TRBJ2-7, with TRBD2 identical over 7 bases. In DNA, the CDR3 is TGCGCCAGCAGCCAAGAAGCGGGGAAAACCTACGAGCAGTACTTC. Amino acids: CASSQEAGKTYEQYF.